These 9 T cell receptor beta chains were sequenced from one sample in a study of blood T cells in healthy people across ages. Combining a sample-barcoded 5' primer with a J-beta primer mix, a second PCR ran for 7 to 11 cycles. TCRdb fed the 5' RACE reads into MiXCR, producing one record per CDR3 protein. The data contain roughly 2 million distinct CDR3 sequences, roughly 52% of them singletons. What was sequenced was blood. These receptors were collected from a middle-aged woman in good health.

To note about this clonotype: At one of its ends the junction is not consistent with the germline gene, which may arise from a read error. V gene TRBV5-6 combines with J gene TRBJ1-5; D might be TRBD1 (5 bases). The CDR3 is 13 amino acids. The V gene's germline CDR1 is SGHDT and CDR2 YYEEEE. The CDR3 DNA sequence: TGTGCCAGCAGCGAAGGGGCTAATCAACCCCAGCATTTT. This codes for CASSEGANQPQHF.

The chain couples TRBV5-1 to TRBJ2-3, with D perhaps being TRBD1 or TRBD2 (5 bases each). V lost 4 bases and J 14 bases, leaving 23 bases between the germline ends. CDR3 length: 14 amino acids. From germline, CDR1 is SGHRS and CDR2 YFSETQ. The CDR3 region has the DNA TGCGCCAGCAGCCTAAGGGGCGGTTTTGGCGGGCCGTATTTT. Translating it yields CASSLRGGFGGPYF.

This clonotype appeared a few times. The V gene is TRBV18, the J gene TRBJ1-1; no definite D call. V was trimmed by 6 bases and J by 3 bases, leaving 11 bases between them. CDR3 length: 13 amino acids. CDR1 and CDR2 from the germline V gene are KGHSH and LQKENI. In DNA form, the CDR3 reads TGTGCCAGCTCGAGTAATAGGGACACTGAAGCTTTCTTT. It is translated as CASSSNRDTEAFF.

This chain links TRBV4-1 with TRBJ1-2; TRBD1 aligns across 7 bases. This CDR3 is built from 14 residues. Trimming cost V 6 bases and J 6 bases; bases outside gene matches: 10. Germline V gene data show CDR1 as MGHRA and CDR2 as YSYEKL. The CDR3 bases are TGCGCCAGCAGTCTCGATACAGGGGATGATGGCTACACCTTC. Residues: CASSLDTGDDGYTF.

The V and J genes are TRBV20-1 and TRBJ1-6; 7 nucleotides align to TRBD1. The length of the CDR3 is 15 residues. Looked up from germline, CDR1 is DFQATT and CDR2 is SNEGSKA (reference sequence). Trimming removed 4 bases from V and 7 bases from J; junction bases left unmatched: 10. The CDR3 here is CSAIHRGAGNSPLHF. DNA of the CDR3: TGCAGTGCTATACACAGGGGAGCGGGGAATTCACCCCTCCACTTT.

The gene calls are TRBV6-1 and TRBJ2-6; D ambiguous. Between the trimmed V and J ends, which lost 10 bases and 4 bases, there was a span of 23 bases. The CDR3 is 17 residues long. Germline assignment: CDR1 MNHNS and CDR2 SASEGT. DNA for the CDR3: TGTGCCACCACCCGACGACACCACCTTTCCGGGGCCAACGTCCTGACTTTC. Its protein product is CATTRRHHLSGANVLTF.

This clonotype was seen a few times. The V and J genes are TRBV12-3 or TRBV12-4 and TRBJ2-3; D gene uncertain. The CDR3 contains 13 residues. V was clipped by 4 bases and J by 4 bases, with 9 bases between them. The CDR3 nucleotides read TGTGCCAGCAGTTCCGCGCCGGCAGATACGCAGTATTTT. This gives the protein CASSSAPADTQYF.

The chain links TRBV20-1 to TRBJ2-1; D ambiguous. This CDR3 is built from 15 residues. Germline values: CDR1 DFQATT, CDR2 SNEGSKA (reference sequence). V was clipped by 3 bases and J by 4 bases, with 16 bases between them. This CDR3 reads CSASRQPPKYNEQFF. Written as DNA, the CDR3 is TGCAGTGCTAGTCGGCAGCCACCGAAATACAATGAGCAGTTCTTC.

This chain joins TRBV24-1 and TRBJ2-1; TRBD2 matches at 13 bases. The CDR3 length is 16 residues. The J segment lost 6 bases and the V segment lost 3 bases, leaving 4 bases of the junction unmatched. Looked up from germline, CDR1 is KGHDR and CDR2 is SFDVKD. The CDR3 nucleotides are TGTGCCACCAGTGATCAAACTAGCGGGGGGGCCAATGAGCAGTTCTTC. Protein product: CATSDQTSGGANEQFF.